The 9 T cell receptor beta chains below come from one sample, sequenced in a study of blood T cell repertoires in COVID-19. Only in-frame clones appear in the TCRdb table, and some are missing; sequencing was by immunoSEQ multiplex PCR. This table has a few hundred thousand clones, approximately 83% appearing once. Sequenced input: PBMCs or T cells enriched from blood (not recorded which). These receptors were taken from a man in his thirties or forties who had recovered from COVID-19.

This clone was detected only once. The V gene is TRBV6-4, the J gene TRBJ1-5; possibly TRBD1 for D (5 bases). Germline CDR1 and CDR2: MRHNA and SNTAGT. The CDR3 contains 15 residues. V shed 4 bases and J shed 2 bases, with 12 bases lying between them. This CDR3 is CASSVAGDGNQPQHF. The CDR3 DNA sequence: TGTGCCAGCAGTGTTGCGGGGGATGGCAATCAGCCCCAGCATTTT.

This clone was recorded once. J is TRBJ1-6 and V is TRBV30; unclear D gene. V lost 0 bases and J lost 9, with 9 bases in between. The CDR3 has 13 residues. Germline values: CDR1 GTSNPN, CDR2 SVGIG (reference sequence). The CDR3 region has the DNA TGTGCCTGGAGTGTCCCCGGCGGTTCACCCCTCCACTTT. This encodes CAWSVPGGSPLHF.

The chain links TRBV5-4 to TRBJ2-2; weak D call: TRBD1 (5 bases). CDR1 is SGHNT and CDR2 is YYREEE in the germline V gene (reference sequence). V lost 0 bases and J lost 2, with 8 bases in between. This CDR3 is 15 amino acids long. The CDR3 sequence: CASSLAGINTGELFF. For the CDR3, the DNA is TGTGCCAGCAGCTTGGCAGGGATTAACACCGGGGAGCTGTTTTTT.

The V and J genes are TRBV5-1 and TRBJ2-6; no reliable D call. The CDR3 totals 14 residues. The V gene lost 0 bases and the J gene lost 3 bases, with 4 bases spanning the gap. CDR1 and CDR2 (germline): SGHRS, YFSETQ. The CDR3 is CASSLAGGANVLTF. In DNA, the CDR3 is TGCGCCAGCAGCTTGGCGGGTGGGGCCAACGTCCTGACTTTC.

The chain employs TRBV5-4 and TRBJ2-5, with D perhaps TRBD2 (6 bases). The length of the CDR3 is 15 residues. Between the trimmed V and J ends, which lost 4 bases and 6 bases, there was a span of 19 bases. From germline, CDR1 is SGHNT and CDR2 YYREEE (reference sequence). Here the CDR3 reads CASSQGLEGGKTQYF. CDR3 in DNA: TGTGCCAGCAGCCAGGGACTGGAGGGCGGGAAGACCCAGTACTTC.

The chain has TRBV6-4 and TRBJ2-3; D not resolved. CDR3 length equals 17 residues. Germline V gene sequence: CDR1 MRHNA, CDR2 SNTAGT. Trimming removed 0 bases at V and 1 base at J, with 14 bases between. The CDR3 protein is CASSDSPGSIGTDTQYF. The CDR3 DNA is TGTGCCAGCAGTGACTCCCCAGGAAGCATAGGCACAGATACGCAGTATTTT.

The rearrangement joins TRBV25-1 to TRBJ2-5; maybe TRBD1 (6 bases). V lost 1 base and J lost 2, with 11 bases in between. CDR1 is MGHDK and CDR2 is SYGVNS in the germline V gene. The CDR3 totals 15 residues. The CDR3 region is CASSESGDTQETQYF. The CDR3 bases are TGTGCCAGCAGTGAATCTGGGGACACTCAAGAGACCCAGTACTTC.

In its sample, this clone was seen a few times. The J gene is TRBJ2-7, the V gene TRBV6-2 or TRBV6-3, with D unclear. The CDR3 runs 14 residues. V dropped 4 bases and J dropped 1 base, with 11 bases sitting between them. CDR1 and CDR2 from the germline V gene are MNHEY and SVGEGT. As DNA, the CDR3 is TGTGCCAGCAGTTTCTCTAGTCTATCCTACGAGCAGTACTTC. It is translated as CASSFSSLSYEQYF.

The chain employs TRBV25-1 and TRBJ1-2; D remains unclear. The CDR3 runs to 13 residues. The germline V and J ends were trimmed by 6 bases and 6 bases, with 14 bases remaining between them. Germline V gives CDR1 MGHDK, CDR2 SYGVNS. The CDR3, as DNA: TGTGCCAGCAGGTCATCAGAGGCCGATGGCTACACCTTC. This codes for CASRSSEADGYTF.